A selection of T cell receptor beta chains follows, all from one sample in a study of OX40 agonist ivuxolimab in advanced cancers. TCRdb's copy holds only in-frame clones and misses some; the assay was immunoSEQ multiplex PCR. The repertoire holds 20,000 or so clones, with under 85% as singletons. The input for sequencing was CD4+ or CD8+ T cells sorted from blood, taken in a trial of the OX40 agonist ivuxolimab. The receptors were gathered from an adult with an advanced solid tumor such as melanoma, head and neck, liver or kidney cancer. Each CDR3 is given with its conserved first and last residue. D genes are given only for firm matches. Size tells how often a clone was seen (once, few, many) or the class of an expanded clone, and some rows leave it out.

DNA: TGTGCCAGCAGCTTGGAGAGCGGGAGGGGCATTCAGTACTTC
CDR3: CASSLESGRGIQYF
V: TRBV5-8
D: TRBD2
size: .
J: TRBJ2-4

DNA: TGTGCCAGCAGTGTGGGGACCGGCAGGGATACGCAGTATTTT
CDR3: CASSVGTGRDTQYF
V: TRBV2
D: .
size: .
J: TRBJ2-3

DNA: TGTGCCAGCACTCACAGCGGGCCTTACAATGAGCAGTTCTTC
CDR3: CASTHSGPYNEQFF
V: TRBV2
D: .
size: once
J: TRBJ2-1

DNA: TGTGCCAGCAGCCAGGTAGGGGGCAGCGGTCAGCCCCAGCATTTT
CDR3: CASSQVGGSGQPQHF
V: TRBV28
D: TRBD1
size: once
J: TRBJ1-5

DNA: TGTGCCAGCAGCGTTCATAGCGGGAGTGGAGCCTACGAGCAGTACTTC
CDR3: CASSVHSGSGAYEQYF
V: TRBV9
D: TRBD2
size: .
J: TRBJ2-7

DNA: TGTGCCAGCAGCGCGACCGGGACAGAGGGATGGGGCTATGGCTACACCTTC
CDR3: CASSATGTEGWGYGYTF
V: TRBV9
D: TRBD1
size: .
J: TRBJ1-2

DNA: TGTGCCAGCAGTTACGTCCCGGGGGCGCCTATTCACGAGCAGTACTTC
CDR3: CASSYVPGAPIHEQYF
V: TRBV6-6
D: .
size: .
J: TRBJ2-7

DNA: TGTGCCAGCAGCTGGACAGGAGACGGCGATACGCAGTATTTT
CDR3: CASSWTGDGDTQYF
V: TRBV7-9
D: TRBD1
size: .
J: TRBJ2-3

DNA: TGTGCCAGCAGTTACTCGGGGACAGGCCCCTACGAGCAGTACTTC
CDR3: CASSYSGTGPYEQYF
V: TRBV6-6
D: TRBD1
size: .
J: TRBJ2-7

DNA: TGTGCCAGCAGTTACAGGTCAGGCGGGGAGACCCAGTACTTC
CDR3: CASSYRSGGETQYF
V: TRBV6-5
D: .
size: .
J: TRBJ2-5

DNA: TGTGCCAGCAGCTTAGCGCAAAGGGGTGGGGTTGATGAGCAGTTCTTC
CDR3: CASSLAQRGGVDEQFF
V: TRBV7-9
D: .
size: .
J: TRBJ2-1

DNA: TGTGCCACCAGCAGAGATTCGAACAGGGGCGGCTACACCTTC
CDR3: CATSRDSNRGGYTF
V: TRBV15
D: TRBD1
size: once
J: TRBJ1-2

DNA: TGTGCCAGCAGCTTGTTGAGGTCGGGTTTGAACACTGAAGCTTTCTTT
CDR3: CASSLLRSGLNTEAFF
V: TRBV5-5
D: .
size: few
J: TRBJ1-1

DNA: TGTGCCAGCAGTGACCCCGGGACAGGGGGATTCGAGCAGTACTTC
CDR3: CASSDPGTGGFEQYF
V: TRBV2
D: TRBD1
size: .
J: TRBJ2-7

DNA: TGTGCCAGCAGCGGGAGTTACTACACCTTC
CDR3: CASSGSYYTF
V: TRBV5-5
D: .
size: .
J: TRBJ1-2

DNA: TGTGCCAGCAGCCCCCGGGACAGGGGGTGGTATGGCTACACCTTC
CDR3: CASSPRDRGWYGYTF
V: TRBV7-9
D: TRBD1
size: .
J: TRBJ1-2

DNA: TGTGCCATCAGTGAGTCGATGGTGGGGGAGCGGACCGGGGAGCTGTTTTTT
CDR3: CAISESMVGERTGELFF
V: TRBV10-3
D: .
size: medium-sized
J: TRBJ2-2

DNA: TGTGCCAGCAGCTACTCGGGACAGGGCCGCCCCCGGAACTTC
CDR3: CASSYSGQGRPRNF
V: TRBV7-9
D: TRBD1
size: .
J: TRBJ2-7

DNA: TGCGCCAGCAGCTTGGGGACAGGGCTCTACGAGCAGTACTTC
CDR3: CASSLGTGLYEQYF
V: TRBV5-1
D: TRBD1
size: .
J: TRBJ2-7

DNA: TGCGCCTCTCGATTCGGGCAGGGGTACGAGCAGTACTTC
CDR3: CASRFGQGYEQYF
V: TRBV10-2
D: .
size: .
J: TRBJ2-7

DNA: TGTGCCAGCAGCTGGTTGGTCTATGGGACTGAAGCTTTCTTT
CDR3: CASSWLVYGTEAFF
V: TRBV11-2
D: .
size: .
J: TRBJ1-1

DNA: TGTGCCAGCAGCTTACAGGGTGAGGGCACCATATATTTT
CDR3: CASSLQGEGTIYF
V: TRBV7-9
D: .
size: .
J: TRBJ1-3

DNA: TGTGCCAGCAGCTTAATAGGGGGAGAGACCCAGTACTTC
CDR3: CASSLIGGETQYF
V: TRBV7-9
D: .
size: .
J: TRBJ2-5

DNA: TGTGCCACCAGCAGAGATGCCGGGTTGAACACTGAAGCTTTCTTT
CDR3: CATSRDAGLNTEAFF
V: TRBV15
D: .
size: .
J: TRBJ1-1

DNA: TGTGCCAGCAGCGTAGACCCCGCAGGGGTGGATGAGCAGTTCTTC
CDR3: CASSVDPAGVDEQFF
V: TRBV9
D: .
size: .
J: TRBJ2-1

DNA: TGTGCCAGCAGTTCCCCCGCCCGGACAGGGAATGAGCAGTTCTTC
CDR3: CASSSPARTGNEQFF
V: TRBV27
D: TRBD1
size: .
J: TRBJ2-1

DNA: TGTGCCACCACTCCGGGACAGATTAGCAATCAGCCCCAGCATTTT
CDR3: CATTPGQISNQPQHF
V: TRBV28
D: TRBD1
size: .
J: TRBJ1-5

DNA: TGTGCCAGCAGCGAACAGGGGAGTAATGAAAAACTGTTTTTT
CDR3: CASSEQGSNEKLFF
V: TRBV6-1
D: TRBD1
size: few
J: TRBJ1-4

DNA: TGTGCCAGCAGTGAAATGGCCTCGGCTATTTACGAGCAGTACTTC
CDR3: CASSEMASAIYEQYF
V: TRBV6-1
D: .
size: .
J: TRBJ2-7

DNA: TGTGCCAGCAGCTTGCGGGGTTACACTGAAGCTTTCTTT
CDR3: CASSLRGYTEAFF
V: TRBV5-4
D: .
size: .
J: TRBJ1-1

DNA: TGCGCCAGCAGCCAAGATCGAGGTTGGGAAGCTTTCTTT
CDR3: CASSQDRGWEAFF
V: TRBV4-1
D: .
size: .
J: TRBJ1-1

DNA: TGTGCCAGCAGCCGACTACAGATTATGAACACTGAAGCTTTCTTT
CDR3: CASSRLQIMNTEAFF
V: TRBV14
D: .
size: .
J: TRBJ1-1

DNA: TGTGCCAGTATTCCCGACAGGAACACCGGGGAGCTGTTTTTT
CDR3: CASIPDRNTGELFF
V: TRBV19
D: .
size: .
J: TRBJ2-2

DNA: TGTGCCAGCTCCCTCCAGGGCGGAGACTCCTACGAGCAGTACTTC
CDR3: CASSLQGGDSYEQYF
V: TRBV2
D: .
size: .
J: TRBJ2-7

DNA: TGTGCCAGCAGCTTAATCCCGGGACTAGCGAGATACGAGCAGTACTTC
CDR3: CASSLIPGLARYEQYF
V: TRBV11-2
D: TRBD2
size: .
J: TRBJ2-7

DNA: TGTGCCAGCAGTGGCTCCGACAGGCGCAATCAGCCCCAGCATTTT
CDR3: CASSGSDRRNQPQHF
V: TRBV6-1
D: .
size: .
J: TRBJ1-5

DNA: TGCGCCAGCAGCCACGATAACAGGGGGAGCTACGAGCAGTACTTC
CDR3: CASSHDNRGSYEQYF
V: TRBV4-1
D: TRBD1
size: .
J: TRBJ2-7

DNA: TGTGCCAGCAGCGCCGGAACTAGCGGACCCTACGAGCAGTACTTC
CDR3: CASSAGTSGPYEQYF
V: TRBV27
D: TRBD2
size: .
J: TRBJ2-7

DNA: TGTGCCAGCAGTTTATCGGACAGGGCAGGTGAGCAGTACTTC
CDR3: CASSLSDRAGEQYF
V: TRBV28
D: TRBD1
size: .
J: TRBJ2-7

DNA: TGTGCCAGCAGTTTAAGAGGACGGAGCTTCTACGAGCAGTACTTC
CDR3: CASSLRGRSFYEQYF
V: TRBV28
D: .
size: .
J: TRBJ2-7

DNA: TGTGCCAGCTCACCCACTTTCGGCTACAATGAGCAGTTCTTC
CDR3: CASSPTFGYNEQFF
V: TRBV18
D: .
size: once
J: TRBJ2-1

DNA: TGTGCCACTCAGGGGGGAGGCAATCAGCCCCAGCATTTT
CDR3: CATQGGGNQPQHF
V: TRBV2
D: TRBD1
size: .
J: TRBJ1-5

DNA: TGTGCCAGCAGGAGGGGTCCTGAGCAGTTCTTC
CDR3: CASRRGPEQFF
V: TRBV5-4
D: .
size: .
J: TRBJ2-1